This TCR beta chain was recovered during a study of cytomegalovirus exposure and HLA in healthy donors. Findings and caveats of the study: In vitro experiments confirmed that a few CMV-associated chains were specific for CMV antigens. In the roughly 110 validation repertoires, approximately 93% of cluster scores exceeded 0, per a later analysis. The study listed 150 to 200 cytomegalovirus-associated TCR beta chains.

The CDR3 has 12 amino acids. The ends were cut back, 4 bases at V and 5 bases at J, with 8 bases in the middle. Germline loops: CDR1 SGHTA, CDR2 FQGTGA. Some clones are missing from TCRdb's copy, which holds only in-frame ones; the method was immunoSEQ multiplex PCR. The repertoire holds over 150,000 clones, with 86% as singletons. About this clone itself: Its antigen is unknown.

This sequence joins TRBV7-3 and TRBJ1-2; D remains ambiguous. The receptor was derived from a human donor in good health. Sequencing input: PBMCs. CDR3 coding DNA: TGTGCCAGCAGCTCCAGGATTTATGGCTACACCTTC. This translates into CASSSRIYGYTF. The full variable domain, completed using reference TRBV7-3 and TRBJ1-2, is GAGVSQTPSNKVTEKGKYVELRCDPISGHTALYWYRQSLGQGPEFLIYFQGTGAADDSGLPNDRFFAVRPEGSVSTLKIQRTERGDSAVYLCASSSRIYGYTFGSGTRLTVV.